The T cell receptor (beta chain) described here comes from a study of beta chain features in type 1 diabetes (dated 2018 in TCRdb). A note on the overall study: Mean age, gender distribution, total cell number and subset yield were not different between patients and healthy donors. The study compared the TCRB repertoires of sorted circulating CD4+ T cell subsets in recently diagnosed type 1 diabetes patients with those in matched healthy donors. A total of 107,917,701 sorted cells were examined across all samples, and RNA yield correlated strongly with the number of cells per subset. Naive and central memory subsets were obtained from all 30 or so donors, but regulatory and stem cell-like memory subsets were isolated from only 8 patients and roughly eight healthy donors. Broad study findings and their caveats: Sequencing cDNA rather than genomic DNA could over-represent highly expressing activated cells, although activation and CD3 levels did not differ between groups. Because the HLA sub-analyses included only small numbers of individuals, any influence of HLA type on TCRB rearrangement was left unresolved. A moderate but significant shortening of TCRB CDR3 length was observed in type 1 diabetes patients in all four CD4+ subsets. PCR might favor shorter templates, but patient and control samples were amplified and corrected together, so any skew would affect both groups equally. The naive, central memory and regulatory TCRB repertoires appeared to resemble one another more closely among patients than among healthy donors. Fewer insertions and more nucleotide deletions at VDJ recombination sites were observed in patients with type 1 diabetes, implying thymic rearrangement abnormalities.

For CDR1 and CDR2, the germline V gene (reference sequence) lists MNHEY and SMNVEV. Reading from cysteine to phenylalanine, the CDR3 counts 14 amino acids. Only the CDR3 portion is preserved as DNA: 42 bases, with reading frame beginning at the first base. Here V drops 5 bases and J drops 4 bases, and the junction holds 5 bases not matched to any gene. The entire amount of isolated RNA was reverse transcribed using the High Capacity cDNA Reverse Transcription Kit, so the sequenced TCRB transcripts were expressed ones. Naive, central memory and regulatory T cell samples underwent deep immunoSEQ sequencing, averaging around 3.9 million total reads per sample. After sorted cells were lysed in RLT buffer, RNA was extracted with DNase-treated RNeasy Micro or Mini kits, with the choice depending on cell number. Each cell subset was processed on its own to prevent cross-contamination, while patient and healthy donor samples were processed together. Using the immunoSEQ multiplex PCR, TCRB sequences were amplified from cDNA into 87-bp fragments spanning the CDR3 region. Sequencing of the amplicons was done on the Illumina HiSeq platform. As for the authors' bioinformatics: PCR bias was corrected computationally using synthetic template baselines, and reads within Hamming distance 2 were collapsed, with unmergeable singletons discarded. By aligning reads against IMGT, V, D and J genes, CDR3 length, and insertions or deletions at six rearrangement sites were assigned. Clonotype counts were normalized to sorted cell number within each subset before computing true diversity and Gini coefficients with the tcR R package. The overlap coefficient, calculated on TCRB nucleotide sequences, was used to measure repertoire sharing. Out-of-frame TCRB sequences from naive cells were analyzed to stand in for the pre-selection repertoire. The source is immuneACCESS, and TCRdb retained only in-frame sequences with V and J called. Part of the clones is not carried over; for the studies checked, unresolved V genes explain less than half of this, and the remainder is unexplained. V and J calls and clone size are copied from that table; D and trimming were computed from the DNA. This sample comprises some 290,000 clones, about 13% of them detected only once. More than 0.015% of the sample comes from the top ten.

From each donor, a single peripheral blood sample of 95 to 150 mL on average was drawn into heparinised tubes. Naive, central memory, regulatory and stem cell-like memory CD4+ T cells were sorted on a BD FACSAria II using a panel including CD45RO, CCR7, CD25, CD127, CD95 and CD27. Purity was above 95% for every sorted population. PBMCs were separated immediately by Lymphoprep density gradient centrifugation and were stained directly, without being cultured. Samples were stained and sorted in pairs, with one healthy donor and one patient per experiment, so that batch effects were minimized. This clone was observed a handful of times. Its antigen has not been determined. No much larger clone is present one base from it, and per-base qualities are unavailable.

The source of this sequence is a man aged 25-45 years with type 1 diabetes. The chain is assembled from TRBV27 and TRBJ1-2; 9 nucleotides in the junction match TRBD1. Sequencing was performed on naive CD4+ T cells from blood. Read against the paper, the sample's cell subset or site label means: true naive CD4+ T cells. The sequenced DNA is TGTGCCAGCAGTAAACAGGGGGCCCCCTATGGCTACACCTTC. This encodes CASSKQGAPYGYTF.